One sample yielded the 12 T cell receptor beta chains listed below, sequenced in a study of cytomegalovirus exposure and HLA in healthy donors. PCR employed 60 Vbeta and 13 Jbeta primers. Assay: immunoSEQ multiplex PCR; the TCRdb copy retains only in-frame clones and omits some. The sample has roughly 100,000 clones; 75% to 80% are singletons. Sequenced material: PBMCs. The receptor source for this set is a man in his fifties or sixties in good health and CMV-seropositive.

V is TRBV7-8 and J is TRBJ1-5; TRBD1 matches at 8 bases. The CDR3 contains 15 residues. Germline-derived CDR1 and CDR2 are SGHVS and FQNEAQ. The V and J ends lost 2 bases and 5 bases, in that order; junction bases with no gene match: 5. CDR3 residues: CASSLRTGKDQPQHF. The CDR3 DNA sequence: TGTGCCAGCAGCTTACGGACAGGGAAGGATCAGCCCCAGCATTTT.

This chain uses TRBV28 with TRBJ1-3; weak D call: TRBD1 (6 bases). V gave up 6 bases and J gave up 0 bases, with 12 bases separating them. Germline loops: CDR1 MDHEN, CDR2 SYDVKM. The CDR3 has 15 amino acids. The CDR3 nucleotides read TGTGCCAGCAGCCCCGGACAGATCTCTGGAAACACCATATATTTT. Translation: CASSPGQISGNTIYF.

This rearrangement joins TRBV6-1 to TRBJ1-2; TRBD1 aligns across 8 bases. Germline V gene data show CDR1 as MNHNS and CDR2 as SASEGT. The CDR3 spans 15 residues. Trimming at V came to 5 bases and at J to 0 bases, leaving 5 bases not matched to a gene. The CDR3 DNA is TGTGCCAGCAGTAAGGACAGGGCGACTAACTATGGCTACACCTTC. Protein sequence: CASSKDRATNYGYTF.

About this clone: This may arise from a read error, as a much more abundant clone is one base away. The chain employs TRBV14 and TRBJ2-7; 10 nucleotides agree with TRBD1. The V gene end was trimmed by 1 base and the J gene end by 2 bases; junction bases not matched to a gene: 2. CDR1 SGHDN and CDR2 FVKESK come from the germline V gene. The CDR3 is made up of 15 amino acids. The CDR3 nucleotides are TGTGCCAGCAGCCAAGTGGGACAGGGGACCTACGAGCAGTACTTC. This sequence encodes CASSQVGQGTYEQYF.

The chain recombines TRBV19 with TRBJ2-1; tentative D call: TRBD2 (7 bases). The CDR3 sequence is 15 residues long. CDR1 LNHDA and CDR2 SQIVND come from the germline V gene (reference sequence). The ends were cut back, 5 bases at V and 10 bases at J, with 21 bases in the middle. CDR3 sequence reads: CASSPWGGALGEQFF. CDR3 in DNA: TGTGCCAGTAGTCCTTGGGGGGGGGCCCTCGGGGAGCAGTTCTTC.

Comment on this clone: The same CDR3 also results from other DNA sequences found in this sample. The chain combines TRBV7-2 with TRBJ2-5; the match to TRBD2 covers 11 bases. The CDR3 is 16 amino acids. Germline CDR1 reads SGHTA; CDR2 reads FQGNSA. The V and J ends lost 0 bases and 2 bases, in that order; junction bases with no gene match: 2. CDR3 sequence reads: CASSLAASGGQETQYF. Written as DNA, the CDR3 is TGTGCCAGCAGCTTAGCGGCTAGCGGGGGGCAAGAGACCCAGTACTTC.

This clone was seen more than once but under ten times. The V call is TRBV11-2, the J call TRBJ2-5; 8 positions match TRBD2. Germline V gives CDR1 SGHAT, CDR2 FQNNGV. The CDR3 runs 16 residues. The V and J ends lost 0 bases and 4 bases, in that order; junction bases with no gene match: 7. In nucleotides, the CDR3 is TGTGCCAGCAGCTTAGATCGGCTAGCGGGCGGAGAGACCCAGTACTTC. Its protein product is CASSLDRLAGGETQYF. Looking up the rest from reference TRBV11-2 and TRBJ2-5 gives the full variable domain: EAGVAQSPRYKIIEKRQSVAFWCNPISGHATLYWYQQILGQGPKLLIQFQNNGVVDDSQLPKDRFSAERLKGVDSTLKIQPAKLEDSAVYLCASSLDRLAGGETQYFGPGTRLLVL.

The chain links TRBV27 to TRBJ2-7; TRBD2 might be the D (6 bases). The ends were cut back, 4 bases at V and 6 bases at J, with 19 bases in the middle. CDR1 and CDR2 from the germline V gene are MNHEY and SMNVEV (reference sequence). CDR3 size: 15 residues. CDR3 sequence: CASSSTPAGTLEQYF. As DNA, the CDR3 is TGTGCCAGCAGTTCCACCCCCGCCGGGACTCTCGAGCAGTACTTC.

The rearrangement uses TRBV27 and TRBJ2-7, with 8 nucleotides matching TRBD1. V shed 3 bases, J shed 1 base, and the junction held 2 bases outside the gene matches. Germline CDR1 MNHEY, CDR2 SMNVEV (reference sequence). This CDR3 has 14 amino acids. The CDR3 is CASSLTGESYEQYF. The CDR3 nucleotides read TGTGCCAGCAGTTTGACAGGGGAGTCCTACGAGCAGTACTTC.

The rearrangement links TRBV27 to TRBJ2-3, with 10 bases matching TRBD1. Unmatched junction bases numbered 11, after V lost 6 bases and J lost 5 bases. The V gene's germline CDR1 is MNHEY and CDR2 SMNVEV (reference sequence). There are 16 residues in the CDR3. DNA of the CDR3: TGTGCCAGCAGACTGTATGGACAGGGGGGAGTAGATACGCAGTATTTT. This encodes CASRLYGQGGVDTQYF.

This rearrangement joins TRBV28 to TRBJ1-2; D perhaps matches TRBD1 (5 bases). Trimming shortened V by 8 bases and J by 6 bases, and 13 bases separated the two germline ends. The CDR3 length is 12 residues. CDR1 MDHEN and CDR2 SYDVKM come from the germline V gene. CDR3 DNA sequence: TGTGCCAGCCTTCTAGGGGTCCATGGCTACACCTTC. Translation: CASLLGVHGYTF.

Notes on this clone: Other DNA sequences in the sample encode the same CDR3. The chain couples TRBV7-2 to TRBJ1-1; perhaps TRBD1 as D (6 bases). Germline CDR1 reads SGHTA; CDR2 reads FQGNSA. Trimming left V 0 bases short and J 1 base short, with 9 bases between. The CDR3 sequence is 15 residues long. CDR3 DNA: TGTGCCAGCAGCTTAGCTTCGACAGGGAACACTGAAGCTTTCTTT. It encodes CASSLASTGNTEAFF.